This entry lists 2 T cell receptor beta chains sequenced from one sample in a study of beta chain features in type 1 diabetes. Sequencing targeted expressed TCRB transcripts, as all isolated RNA had been reverse transcribed. Data came from immunoSEQ multiplex PCR; TCRdb stores just in-frame clones and leaves some out. The table shows roughly 150,000 clones, with 7.5% to 10% occurring only once. Material: central memory CD4+ T cells from blood. Source of these receptors: a woman between 18 and 30 years old in good health.

This clone has more than one count but fewer than ten. The chain has TRBV11-3 and TRBJ1-2; 8 nucleotides match TRBD1. The CDR3 extends over 14 amino acids. Germline CDR1 reads SGHNT; CDR2 reads YENEEA. The V gene end was trimmed by 5 bases and the J gene end by 7 bases; junction bases not matched to a gene: 9. CDR3: CASSPQGEVFGYTF. Written as DNA, the CDR3 is TGTGCCAGCAGCCCACAGGGGGAAGTGTTTGGCTACACCTTC.

The chain has TRBV11-3 and TRBJ2-7; no reliable D call. Trimming left V 5 bases short and J 0 bases short, with 11 bases between. The CDR3 extends over 14 amino acids. The germline V gene has CDR1 SGHNT and CDR2 YENEEA. In DNA, the CDR3 is TGTGCCAGCAGCCCCCAGGTAAACTCCTACGAGCAGTACTTC. It translates to CASSPQVNSYEQYF. Supplemented by reference TRBV11-3 and TRBJ2-7, the full variable domain reads EAGVVQSPRYKIIEKKQPVAFWCNPISGHNTLYWYLQNLGQGPELLIRYENEEAVDDSQLPKDRFSAERLKGVDSTLKIQPAELGDSAVYLCASSPQVNSYEQYFGPGTRLTVT.